This T cell receptor beta chain was captured by sequencing in a study of blood T cells in healthy people across ages. Findings of the study overall: Estimated diversity, derived from one million T cells, was regarded as an underestimate. Per million T cells, TCR beta diversity dropped roughly linearly as age increased.

Trimming took off 5 bases at V and 0 bases at J, with 17 bases between the two ends. This CDR3 region has 18 residues. As regards this clonotype: As yet, its antigen is unknown.

The total RNA that was extracted per sample amounted to at least 5 micrograms. Together with a sample-barcoded 5' primer, a J-beta primer mix was included in a second PCR lasting about 6 to 11 cycles. TCRdb re-derived calls from the 5' RACE reads in MiXCR, one entry per CDR3 protein. In the table there are 650,000 to 800,000 distinct CDR3 sequences, 44% of which are singletons. This TCR was recovered from a man aged 55 to 69 in good health. Input material: blood. J is TRBJ2-6 and V is TRBV12-3 or TRBV12-4, with TRBD1 as a possible D gene (5 bases). CDR3 bases: TGTGCCAGCAGTCCGAACAGGATCGCGAGCTCTGGGGCCAACGTCCTGACTTTC. It yields the protein CASSPNRIASSGANVLTF.